A selection of T cell receptor beta chains follows, all from one sample in a study of long-term antiretroviral therapy in people with HIV. Some clones are missing from TCRdb's copy, which holds only in-frame ones; the method was immunoSEQ multiplex PCR. Here the sample spans approximately 35,000 clones, about 83% being singletons. The specimen was unsorted PBMCs, collected 2 years after starting antiretroviral therapy. The receptors here all came from a woman aged 45-65 years with HIV. Both conserved end residues are part of each CDR3. Each record gives: clone size, J gene, V gene, CDR3 protein. Clone sizes are given selectively: once, few, many, or a class where the clone is expanded.

-,TRBJ2-3,TRBV19,CASSIGLAGGDTQYF
once,TRBJ2-4,TRBV28,CASSSQRDVFSWDIQYF
-,TRBJ1-2,TRBV5-6,CASSLAFDYTF
-,TRBJ2-2,TRBV5-8,CASSRAPSGELFF
-,TRBJ2-5,TRBV7-9,CASSLARGTGAETQYF
-,TRBJ2-2,TRBV5-1,CASSLASDSVNTGELFF
-,TRBJ2-7,TRBV19,CASSILGTSYEQYF
-,TRBJ1-2,TRBV6-5,CASSLTGKGYGYTF
-,TRBJ1-5,TRBV25-1,CASAPAGSNQPQHF
-,TRBJ1-2,TRBV6-1,CAIYLIPNYGYTF
few,TRBJ1-2,TRBV11-2,CASSLGRADSGYTF
-,TRBJ1-6,TRBV19,CASSIGGQIYNSPLHF
-,TRBJ2-5,TRBV4-2,CASSQERGGQKETQYF
-,TRBJ1-1,TRBV29-1,CSVERRGTEAFF
-,TRBJ2-1,TRBV4-1,CASSQVGTRGNEQFF
-,TRBJ2-1,TRBV10-1,CASSAGGVGNEQFF
few,TRBJ1-4,TRBV6-5,CASSSRQVNEKLFF
once,TRBJ1-3,TRBV19,CATETGSSGNTIYF
-,TRBJ2-7,TRBV27,CASRGTGTSGEQYF
-,TRBJ2-1,TRBV5-8,CASSSQYNEQFF
-,TRBJ1-2,TRBV2,CASSERQGNRYGYTF
-,TRBJ1-1,TRBV27,CASSLSKGPYTEAFF
few,TRBJ1-3,TRBV4-1,CASSQDYGNTGNTIYF
-,TRBJ2-2,TRBV2,CASSKIPPRTPNTGELFF
-,TRBJ2-3,TRBV11-2,CASSPVDTTRGGTQYF
-,TRBJ2-2,TRBV19,CASSPWTGNTGELFF
-,TRBJ2-1,TRBV11-2,CASSLLGRDNEQFF
few,TRBJ2-2,TRBV21-1,CASSGTGDTGELFF
medium-sized,TRBJ1-5,TRBV9,CARGPQGDQPQHF
once,TRBJ1-6,TRBV30,CAWSASVFLSPLHF
few,TRBJ1-2,TRBV25-1,CASSDPGEGNGYTF
-,TRBJ2-1,TRBV12-5,CASGLVLGGGAKSYNEQFF
-,TRBJ2-1,TRBV7-9,CASSLVWVEGTYNEQFF
few,TRBJ1-2,TRBV5-1,CASRGGTGTIVYTF
-,TRBJ1-1,TRBV29-1,CSELGHGGTEAFF
once,TRBJ2-3,TRBV5-1,CASSLEGGFGDTQYF
-,TRBJ1-1,TRBV29-1,CSVEGGTPEAFF
few,TRBJ1-6,TRBV4-2,CASSQDLHSLQDSPLHF
-,TRBJ2-2,TRBV19,CASSSPGTMRTGELFF
-,TRBJ2-2,TRBV9,CASSVPGRGGGDTGELFF
-,TRBJ1-6,TRBV4-1,CASSQGQGNSPLHF
-,TRBJ1-1,TRBV5-6,CASSMVEGRGFTEAFF
-,TRBJ2-1,TRBV18,CASSPASGANNEQFF
-,TRBJ1-1,TRBV7-2,CASSLPEQGPLNTEAFF
once,TRBJ1-1,TRBV28,CASSSLDSVVTEAFF
-,TRBJ1-1,TRBV9,CASSAGGRNTEAFF
-,TRBJ1-3,TRBV5-1,CASSLSGDLSGNTIYF
-,TRBJ1-2,TRBV27,CASSSNRGGYTF